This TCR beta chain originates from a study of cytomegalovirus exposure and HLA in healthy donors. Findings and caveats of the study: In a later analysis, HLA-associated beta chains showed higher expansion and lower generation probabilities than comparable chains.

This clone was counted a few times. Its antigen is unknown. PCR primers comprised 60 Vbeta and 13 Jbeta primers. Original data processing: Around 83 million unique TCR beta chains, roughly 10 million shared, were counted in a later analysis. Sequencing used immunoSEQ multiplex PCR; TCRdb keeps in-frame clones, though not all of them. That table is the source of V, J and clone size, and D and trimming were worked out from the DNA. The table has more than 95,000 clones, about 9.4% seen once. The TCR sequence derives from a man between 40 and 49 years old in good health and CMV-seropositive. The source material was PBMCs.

This CDR3 is CASSHDRGAKNIQYF. The CDR3 DNA sequence: TGTGCCAGCAGCCACGACAGGGGGGCCAAAAACATTCAGTACTTC. The chain recombines TRBV5-4 with TRBJ2-4; TRBD1 agrees at 9 bases. The CDR3 length is 15 residues. Germline CDR1 and CDR2: SGHNT and YYREEE (reference sequence). The ends lost 4 bases at V and 1 base at J; junction bases unmatched: 3.